What follows are 6 T cell receptor beta chains derived from one specimen sequenced in a study of a mutant IDH1 vaccine in newly diagnosed glioma. The repertoire was sequenced with immunoSEQ multiplex PCR; TCRdb's copy has only in-frame clones and lacks some. The sample has just under 80,000 clones; 91% are singletons. The time point here: week 5, during vaccination. Each dose of the vaccine consisted of 300 ug of mutant IDH1 20-mer peptide, with topical imiquimod. The antigens these receptors bind are not known. Material: PBMCs, obtained from a glioma patient whose treatment included an IDH1 peptide vaccine. All receptors come from a woman in her forties or fifties with glioma.

The V call is TRBV19, the J call TRBJ2-5; D is ambiguous. The J call could be wrong; TRBJ2-7 is a better fit for the DNA end. Germline V gene data show CDR1 as LNHDA and CDR2 as SQIVND (reference sequence). CDR3 length: 13 amino acids. CDR3 residues: CASSLRHFYEQYF. CDR3 nucleotides: TGTGCCAGTAGTCTTCGGCACTTCTACGAGCAGTACTTC.

The rearrangement joins TRBV6-5 to TRBJ1-5; D call uncertain. This CDR3 spans 15 amino acids. With 0 bases removed from V and 3 bases from J, the gap between germline ends came to 9 bases. Germline assignment: CDR1 MNHEY and CDR2 SVGAGI. This CDR3 is CASSYSIGSNQPQHF. CDR3 in DNA: TGTGCCAGCAGTTACTCGATAGGATCCAATCAGCCCCAGCATTTT.

The V gene is TRBV9, the J gene TRBJ2-5, with D tentatively TRBD1 or TRBD2 (6 bases each). Germline values: CDR1 SGDLS, CDR2 YYNGEE. CDR3 length equals 15 residues. Trimming cost V 0 bases and J 4 bases, with 13 bases left between them. The CDR3 DNA reads TGTGCCAGCAGCGTAGTGGGGGGCGCGCGAGAGACCCAGTACTTC. Translating it yields CASSVVGGARETQYF.

The chain combines TRBV7-3 with TRBJ2-1, with no clear D. With 5 bases removed from V and 5 bases from J, the gap between germline ends came to 10 bases. CDR3 length equals 13 residues. Looked up from germline, CDR1 is SGHTA and CDR2 is FQGTGA. The CDR3 DNA reads as TGTGCCAGCAGCCCTGGACCCGACAATGAGCAGTTCTTC. The encoded protein is CASSPGPDNEQFF.

The chain couples TRBV14 to TRBJ1-5, with a tentative D call TRBD1 (6 bases). V was trimmed by 9 bases and J by 6 bases, leaving 30 bases between them. This CDR3 contains 18 residues. CDR1 and CDR2 (germline): SGHDN, FVKESK. DNA for the CDR3: TGTGCCAGGAGATATACGGGGGGGGCGTTGGATATGGGTCAGCCCCAGCATTTT. Its translation: CARRYTGGALDMGQPQHF.

The chain employs TRBV27 and TRBJ2-3; no definite D call. The CDR3 contains 13 residues. Germline CDR1 MNHEY, CDR2 SMNVEV (reference sequence). V gave up 3 bases and J gave up 5 bases, with 9 bases separating them. The CDR3 is CASSFRVVDTQYF. DNA of the CDR3: TGTGCCAGCAGTTTTAGGGTCGTAGATACGCAGTATTTT.